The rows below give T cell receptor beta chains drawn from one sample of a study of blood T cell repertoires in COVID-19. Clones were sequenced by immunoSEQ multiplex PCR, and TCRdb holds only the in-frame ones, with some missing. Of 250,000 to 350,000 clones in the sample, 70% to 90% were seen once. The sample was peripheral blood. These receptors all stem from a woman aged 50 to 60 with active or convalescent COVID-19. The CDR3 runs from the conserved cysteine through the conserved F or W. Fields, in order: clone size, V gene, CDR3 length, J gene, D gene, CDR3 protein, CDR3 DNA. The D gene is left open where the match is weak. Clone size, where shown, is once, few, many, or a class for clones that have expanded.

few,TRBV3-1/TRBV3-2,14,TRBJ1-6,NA,CASSPRGDNSPLHF,TGTGCCAGCAGCCCCCGCGGGGATAATTCACCCCTCCACTTT
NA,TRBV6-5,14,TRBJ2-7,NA,CASSFLRGPYEQYF,TGTGCCAGCAGTTTTTTGCGGGGACCCTACGAGCAGTACTTC
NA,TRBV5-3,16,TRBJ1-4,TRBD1,CASRRDRSSSNEKLFF,TGTGCCAGCCGACGGGACAGAAGTTCGAGTAATGAAAAACTGTTTTTT
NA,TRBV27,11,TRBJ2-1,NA,CASRLAHEQFF,TGTGCCAGCAGACTAGCCCATGAGCAGTTCTTC
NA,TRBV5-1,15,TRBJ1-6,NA,CASSLEGGRGSPLHF,TGCGCCAGCAGCTTGGAGGGGGGGCGCGGTTCACCCCTCCACTTT
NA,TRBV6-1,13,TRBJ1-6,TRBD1,CASSEDRWAPLHF,TGTGCCAGCAGTGAGGACAGGTGGGCACCCCTCCACTTT
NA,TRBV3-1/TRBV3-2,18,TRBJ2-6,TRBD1,CASSQDRDSPSGANVLTF,TGTGCCAGCAGCCAAGATCGGGACAGCCCATCTGGGGCCAACGTCCTGACTTTC
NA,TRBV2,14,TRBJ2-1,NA,CASSPGTFNNEQFF,TGTGCCAGCAGTCCCGGGACTTTTAACAATGAGCAGTTCTTC
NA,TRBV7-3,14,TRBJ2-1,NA,CASSPSTGIGEQFF,TGTGCCAGCAGCCCGAGTACGGGAATCGGTGAGCAGTTCTTC
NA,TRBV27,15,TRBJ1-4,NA,CASSSRETTNEKLFF,TGTGCCAGCAGTTCCCGGGAGACAACTAATGAAAAACTGTTTTTT
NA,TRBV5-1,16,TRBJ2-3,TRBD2,CASSSGLAGAAGTQYF,TGCGCCAGCAGCTCGGGACTAGCGGGGGCGGCTGGTACGCAGTATTTT
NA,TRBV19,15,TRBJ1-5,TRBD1,CASSTRGTGPQPQHF,TGTGCCAGTAGTACTAGAGGGACAGGGCCCCAGCCCCAGCATTTT
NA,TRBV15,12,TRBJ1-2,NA,CATSRDQLGYTF,TGTGCCACCAGCAGAGATCAGTTGGGCTACACCTTC
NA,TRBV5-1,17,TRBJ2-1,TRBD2,CASSLAIGRDLYNEQFF,TGCGCCAGCAGCTTGGCGATCGGGAGGGACCTCTACAATGAGCAGTTCTTC
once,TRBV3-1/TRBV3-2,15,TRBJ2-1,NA,CASSQEPGPRGEQFF,TGTGCCAGCAGCCAAGAACCAGGCCCCCGGGGAGAGCAGTTCTTC
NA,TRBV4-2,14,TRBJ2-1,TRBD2,CASSALAGDHEQFF,TGTGCCAGCAGCGCGCTAGCGGGAGATCATGAGCAGTTCTTC